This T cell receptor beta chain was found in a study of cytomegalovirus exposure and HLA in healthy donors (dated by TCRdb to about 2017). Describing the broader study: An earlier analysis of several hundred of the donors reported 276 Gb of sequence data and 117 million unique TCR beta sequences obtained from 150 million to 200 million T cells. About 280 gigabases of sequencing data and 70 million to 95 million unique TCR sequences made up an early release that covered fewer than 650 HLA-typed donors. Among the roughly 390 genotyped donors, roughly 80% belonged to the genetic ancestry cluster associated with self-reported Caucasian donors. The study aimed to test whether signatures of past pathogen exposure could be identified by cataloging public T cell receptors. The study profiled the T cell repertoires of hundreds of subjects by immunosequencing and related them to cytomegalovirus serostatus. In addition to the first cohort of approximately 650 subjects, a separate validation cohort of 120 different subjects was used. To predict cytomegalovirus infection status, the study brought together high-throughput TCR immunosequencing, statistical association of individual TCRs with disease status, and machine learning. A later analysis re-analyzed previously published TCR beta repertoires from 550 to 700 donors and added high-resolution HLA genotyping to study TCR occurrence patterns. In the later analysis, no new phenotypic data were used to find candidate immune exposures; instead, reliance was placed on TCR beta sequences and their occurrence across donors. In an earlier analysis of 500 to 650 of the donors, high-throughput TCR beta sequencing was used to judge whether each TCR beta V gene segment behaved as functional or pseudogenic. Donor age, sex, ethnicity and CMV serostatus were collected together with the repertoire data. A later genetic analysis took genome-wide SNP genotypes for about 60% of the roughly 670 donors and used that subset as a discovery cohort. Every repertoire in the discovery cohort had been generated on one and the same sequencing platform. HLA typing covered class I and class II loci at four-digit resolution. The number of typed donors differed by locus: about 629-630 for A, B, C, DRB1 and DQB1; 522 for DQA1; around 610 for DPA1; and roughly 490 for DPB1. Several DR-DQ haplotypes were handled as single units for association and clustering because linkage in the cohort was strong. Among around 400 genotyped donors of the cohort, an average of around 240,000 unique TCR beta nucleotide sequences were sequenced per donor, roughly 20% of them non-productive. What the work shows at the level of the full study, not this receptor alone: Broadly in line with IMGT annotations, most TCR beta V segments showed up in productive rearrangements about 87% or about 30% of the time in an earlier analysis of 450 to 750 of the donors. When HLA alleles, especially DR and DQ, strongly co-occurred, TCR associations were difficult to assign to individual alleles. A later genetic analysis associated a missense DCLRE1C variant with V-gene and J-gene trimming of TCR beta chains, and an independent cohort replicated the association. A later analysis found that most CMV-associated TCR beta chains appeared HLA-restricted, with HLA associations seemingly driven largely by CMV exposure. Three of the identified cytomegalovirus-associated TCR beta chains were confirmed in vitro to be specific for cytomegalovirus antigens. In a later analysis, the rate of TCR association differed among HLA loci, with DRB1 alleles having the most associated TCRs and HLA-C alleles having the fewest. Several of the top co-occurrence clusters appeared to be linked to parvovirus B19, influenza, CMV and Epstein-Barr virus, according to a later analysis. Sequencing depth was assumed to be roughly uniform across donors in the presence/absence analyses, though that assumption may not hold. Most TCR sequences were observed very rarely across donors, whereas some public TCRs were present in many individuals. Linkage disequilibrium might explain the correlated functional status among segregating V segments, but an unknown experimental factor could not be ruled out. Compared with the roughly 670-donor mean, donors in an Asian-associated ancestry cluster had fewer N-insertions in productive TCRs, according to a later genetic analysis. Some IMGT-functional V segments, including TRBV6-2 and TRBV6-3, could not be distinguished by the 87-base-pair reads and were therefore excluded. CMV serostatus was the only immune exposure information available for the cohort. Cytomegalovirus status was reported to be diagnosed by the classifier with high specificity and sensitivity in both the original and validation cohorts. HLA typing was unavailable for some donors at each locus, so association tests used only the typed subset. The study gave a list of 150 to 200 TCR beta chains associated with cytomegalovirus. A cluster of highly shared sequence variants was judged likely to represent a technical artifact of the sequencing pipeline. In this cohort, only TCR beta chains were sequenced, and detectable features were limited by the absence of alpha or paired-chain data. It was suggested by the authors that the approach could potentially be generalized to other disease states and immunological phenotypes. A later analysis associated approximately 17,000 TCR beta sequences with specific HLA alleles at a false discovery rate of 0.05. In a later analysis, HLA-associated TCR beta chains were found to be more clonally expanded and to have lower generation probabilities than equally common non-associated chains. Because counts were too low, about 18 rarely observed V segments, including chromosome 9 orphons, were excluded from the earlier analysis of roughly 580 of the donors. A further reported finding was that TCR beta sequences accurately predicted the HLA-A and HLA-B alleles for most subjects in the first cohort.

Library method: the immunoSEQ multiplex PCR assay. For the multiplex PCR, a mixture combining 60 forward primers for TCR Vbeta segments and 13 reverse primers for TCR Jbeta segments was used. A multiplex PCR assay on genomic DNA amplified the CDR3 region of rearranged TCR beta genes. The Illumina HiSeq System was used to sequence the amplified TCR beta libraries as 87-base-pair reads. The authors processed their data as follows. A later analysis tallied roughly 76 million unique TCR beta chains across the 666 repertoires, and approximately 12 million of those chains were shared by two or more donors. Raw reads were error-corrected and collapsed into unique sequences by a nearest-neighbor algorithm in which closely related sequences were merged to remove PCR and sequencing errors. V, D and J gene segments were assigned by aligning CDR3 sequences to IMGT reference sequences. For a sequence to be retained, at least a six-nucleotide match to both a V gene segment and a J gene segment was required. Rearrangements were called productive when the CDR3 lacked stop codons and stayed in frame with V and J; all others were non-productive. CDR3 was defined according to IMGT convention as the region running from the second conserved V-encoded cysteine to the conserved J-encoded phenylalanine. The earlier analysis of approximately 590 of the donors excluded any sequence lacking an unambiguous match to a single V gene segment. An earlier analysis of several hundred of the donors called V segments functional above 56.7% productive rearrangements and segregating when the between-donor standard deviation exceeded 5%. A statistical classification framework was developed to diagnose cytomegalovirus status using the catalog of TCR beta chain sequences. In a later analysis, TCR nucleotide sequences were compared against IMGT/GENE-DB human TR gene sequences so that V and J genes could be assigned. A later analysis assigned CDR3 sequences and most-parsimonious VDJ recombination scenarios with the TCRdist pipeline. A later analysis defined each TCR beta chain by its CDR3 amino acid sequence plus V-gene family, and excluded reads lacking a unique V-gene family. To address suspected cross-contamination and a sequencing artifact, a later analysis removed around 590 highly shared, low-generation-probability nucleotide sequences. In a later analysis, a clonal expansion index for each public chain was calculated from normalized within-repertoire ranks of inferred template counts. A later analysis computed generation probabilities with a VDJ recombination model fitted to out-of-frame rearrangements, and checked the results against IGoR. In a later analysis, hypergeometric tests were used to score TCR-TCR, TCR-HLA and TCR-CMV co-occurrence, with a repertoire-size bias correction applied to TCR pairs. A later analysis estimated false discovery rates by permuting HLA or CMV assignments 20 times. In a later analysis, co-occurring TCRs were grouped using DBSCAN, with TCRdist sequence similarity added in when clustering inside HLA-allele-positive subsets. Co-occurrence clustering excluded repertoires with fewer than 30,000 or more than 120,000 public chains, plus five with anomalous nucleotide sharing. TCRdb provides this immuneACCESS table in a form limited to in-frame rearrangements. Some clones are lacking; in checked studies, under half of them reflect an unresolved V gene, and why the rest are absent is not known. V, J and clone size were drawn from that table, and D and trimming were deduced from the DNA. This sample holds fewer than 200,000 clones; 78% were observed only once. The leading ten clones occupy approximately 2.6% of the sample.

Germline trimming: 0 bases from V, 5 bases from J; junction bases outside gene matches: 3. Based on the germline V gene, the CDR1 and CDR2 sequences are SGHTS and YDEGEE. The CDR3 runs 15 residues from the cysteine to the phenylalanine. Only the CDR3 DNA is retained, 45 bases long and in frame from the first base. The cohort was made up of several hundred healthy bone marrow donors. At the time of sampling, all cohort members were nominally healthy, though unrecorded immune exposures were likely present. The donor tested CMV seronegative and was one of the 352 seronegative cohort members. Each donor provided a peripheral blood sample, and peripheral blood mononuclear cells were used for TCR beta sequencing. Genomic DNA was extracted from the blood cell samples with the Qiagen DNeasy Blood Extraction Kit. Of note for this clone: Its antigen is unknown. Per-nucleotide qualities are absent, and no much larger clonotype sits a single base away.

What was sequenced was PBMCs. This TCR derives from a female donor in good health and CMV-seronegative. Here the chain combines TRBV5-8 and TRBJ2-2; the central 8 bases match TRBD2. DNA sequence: TGTGCCAGCAGCTTGGATGTAGCGGGAACCGGGGAGCTGTTTTTT. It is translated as CASSLDVAGTGELFF. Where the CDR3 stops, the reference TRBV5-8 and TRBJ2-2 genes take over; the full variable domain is EAGVTQSPTHLIKTRGQQATLRCSPISGHTSVYWYQQALGLGLQFLLWYDEGEERNRGNFPPRFSGRQFPNYSSELNVNALELEDSALYLCASSLDVAGTGELFFGEGSRLTVL.